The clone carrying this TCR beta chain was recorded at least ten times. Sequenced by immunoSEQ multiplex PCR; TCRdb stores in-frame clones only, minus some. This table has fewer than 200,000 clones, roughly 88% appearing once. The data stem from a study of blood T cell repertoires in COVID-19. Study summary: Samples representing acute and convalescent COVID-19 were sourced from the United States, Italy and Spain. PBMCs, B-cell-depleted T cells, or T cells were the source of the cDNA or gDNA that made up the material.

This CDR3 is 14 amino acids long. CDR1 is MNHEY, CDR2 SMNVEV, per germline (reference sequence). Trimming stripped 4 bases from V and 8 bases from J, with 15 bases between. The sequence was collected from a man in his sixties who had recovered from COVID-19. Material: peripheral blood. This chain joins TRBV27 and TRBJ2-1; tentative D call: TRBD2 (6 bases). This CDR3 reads CASSYGAGRDEQFF. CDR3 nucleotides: TGTGCCAGCAGTTATGGGGCGGGGCGGGATGAGCAGTTCTTC.